This passage covers 24 T cell receptor beta chains from one sample sequenced in a study of blood T cell repertoires in COVID-19. The assay was immunoSEQ multiplex PCR, and TCRdb's table has in-frame clones only and misses some. The sample holds 65,000 or so clones, approximately 78% seen once. What was sequenced was peripheral blood. These TCRs come from a man older than 75 with acute or convalescent COVID-19.

V usage is TRBV30 and J usage is TRBJ1-2, with 8 bases aligning to TRBD1. The germline gives CDR1 GTSNPN, CDR2 SVGIG (reference sequence). Trimming removed 0 bases from V and 4 bases from J; junction bases left unmatched: 7. The CDR3 is made up of 15 amino acids. This chain's CDR3 is CAWSVQGAGFYGYTF. The CDR3 bases are TGTGCCTGGAGTGTCCAGGGGGCCGGTTTCTATGGCTACACCTTC. The whole variable domain, filled in from reference TRBV30 and TRBJ1-2, reads SQTIHQWPATLVQPVGSPLSLECTVEGTSNPNLYWYRQAAGRGLQLLFYSVGIGQISSEVPQNLSASRPQDRQFILSSKKLLLSDSGFYLCAWSVQGAGFYGYTFGSGTRLTVV.

The rearrangement uses TRBV5-1 and TRBJ1-1; 7 nucleotides agree with TRBD1. V trimming: 3 bases; J trimming: 2 bases; junction bases outside the gene matches: 4. In germline, CDR1 is SGHRS, CDR2 YFSETQ. The CDR3 length is 14 residues. The CDR3 DNA follows: TGCGCCAGCAGCTCAGGGGGGTCAAACACTGAAGCTTTCTTT. It specifies CASSSGGSNTEAFF.

This clone was detected only a few times. V gene TRBV2 combines with J gene TRBJ2-3; 8 nucleotides line up with TRBD2. Trimming at V came to 7 bases and at J to 4 bases, leaving 13 bases not matched to a gene. The CDR3 length is 16 residues. Germline loops: CDR1 SNHLY, CDR2 FYNNEI. The CDR3 region is CASMKTGIAGSDTQYF. CDR3 bases: TGTGCCAGCATGAAGACAGGAATAGCGGGGTCAGATACGCAGTATTTT. The whole variable domain, filled in from reference TRBV2 and TRBJ2-3, reads EPEVTQTPSHQVTQMGQEVILRCVPISNHLYFYWYRQILGQKVEFLVSFYNNEISEKSEIFDDQFSVERPDGSNFTLKIRSTKLEDSAMYFCASMKTGIAGSDTQYFGPGTRLTVL.

The V call is TRBV3-1 (or the pseudogene TRBV3-2), the J call TRBJ1-2, with D unclear. Per germline, CDR1 LGHDT and CDR2 YNNKEL (reference sequence). The length of the CDR3 is 13 residues. Trimming cost V 8 bases and J 8 bases, with 18 bases left between them. The DNA of the CDR3 is TGTGCCAGCTCACGCACGGGAACCGGCGGCTACACCTTC. Translating gives CASSRTGTGGYTF.

This sequence joins TRBV5-1 and TRBJ1-4, with D possibly being TRBD1 (5 bases). Germline V gene sequence: CDR1 SGHRS, CDR2 YFSETQ. V lost 1 base and J 1 base, leaving 20 bases between the germline ends. The CDR3 loop spans 19 amino acids. The CDR3 region is CASSLKVVGGTGTNEKLFF. DNA of the CDR3: TGCGCCAGCAGCTTGAAGGTCGTGGGGGGAACTGGAACTAATGAAAAACTGTTTTTT.

The J gene is TRBJ2-3, the V gene TRBV18; D gene uncertain. The CDR3 consists of 14 residues. The germline gives CDR1 KGHSH, CDR2 LQKENI. Between the trimmed V and J ends, which lost 3 bases and 3 bases, there was a span of 10 bases. The CDR3 is CASSPGLITDTQYF. In DNA form, the CDR3 reads TGTGCCAGCTCACCGGGCCTAATAACAGATACGCAGTATTTT.

A remark on this clone: At the DNA level, this CDR3 is encoded by other sequences in the same sample as well. The chain uses TRBV29-1 and TRBJ1-2; maybe TRBD1 (6 bases). Deletions cut 3 bases from V and 2 bases from J, with 10 bases between. Germline CDR1 reads SQVTM; CDR2 reads ANQGSEA. The CDR3 length is 13 residues. This CDR3 is CSVEGRGNYGYTF. The CDR3 nucleotides read TGCAGCGTTGAGGGCAGGGGCAACTATGGCTACACCTTC.

This rearrangement joins TRBV29-1 to TRBJ1-2, with D uncertain. The CDR3 covers 11 residues. Between the trimmed V and J ends, which lost 5 bases and 4 bases, there was a span of 8 bases. CDR1 and CDR2 (germline): SQVTM, ANQGSEA. This chain's CDR3 is CSVMEGYGYTF. CDR3 in DNA: TGCAGCGTTATGGAGGGCTATGGCTACACCTTC.

This chain links TRBV10-3 with TRBJ1-2; D gene ambiguous. The CDR3 is 12 amino acids. The V and J ends lost 4 bases and 8 bases respectively, with 11 bases between them. From germline, CDR1 is ENHRY and CDR2 SYGVKD. Here the CDR3 reads CAISGEGYGYTF. The CDR3 coding sequence is TGTGCCATCAGTGGGGAGGGTTACGGCTACACCTTC.

This clone came up a few times. This rearrangement joins TRBV3-1 (or the pseudogene TRBV3-2) to TRBJ1-4; D may be TRBD1 (6 bases). V lost 3 bases and J 2 bases, leaving 7 bases between the germline ends. In germline, CDR1 is LGHDT, CDR2 YNNKEL (reference sequence). The length of the CDR3 is 14 residues. The CDR3 reads CASSHQGTNEKLFF. Written as DNA, the CDR3 is TGTGCCAGCAGCCATCAGGGGACTAATGAAAAACTGTTTTTT.

This clone has just one count. The gene calls are TRBV5-1 and TRBJ2-5; TRBD2 might be the D (6 bases). Germline-derived CDR1 and CDR2 are SGHRS and YFSETQ. The CDR3 has 16 amino acids. V shed 0 bases and J shed 2 bases, with 14 bases lying between them. The CDR3 reads CASSLAGGEIQETQYF. CDR3 bases: TGCGCCAGCAGCTTGGCTGGCGGGGAGATACAAGAGACCCAGTACTTC.

The chain combines TRBV27 with TRBJ1-2; 7 nucleotides agree with TRBD1. V was pared by 1 base and J by 2 bases, with 4 bases of the junction left unmatched. The CDR3 spans 15 residues. Germline V lookup: CDR1 MNHEY, CDR2 SMNVEV (reference sequence). DNA for the CDR3: TGTGCCAGCAGTTTATTTCCAGGGGGGAACTATGGCTACACCTTC. It translates to CASSLFPGGNYGYTF.

This chain joins TRBV3-1 (or the pseudogene TRBV3-2) and TRBJ2-5, with D possibly matching TRBD1 (6 bases). Deletions cut 3 bases from V and 1 base from J, with 15 bases between. CDR1 and CDR2 from the germline V gene are LGHDT and YNNKEL (reference sequence). The CDR3 extends over 16 amino acids. In nucleotides, the CDR3 is TGTGCCAGCAGCCAGAACCCGGGACACAGCCAAGAGACCCAGTACTTC. This codes for CASSQNPGHSQETQYF.

V and J are TRBV28 and TRBJ1-5, with a possible D match to TRBD1 (5 bases). Germline V gene lookup returns CDR1 MDHEN and CDR2 SYDVKM. There are 15 residues in the CDR3. Trimming pared 3 bases from V and 2 bases from J, leaving 11 bases between. CDR3 sequence reads: CASSLGGLGNQPQHF. CDR3 sequence (DNA): TGTGCCAGCAGTTTGGGGGGATTGGGCAATCAGCCCCAGCATTTT.

As to this clone: The sample holds other DNA sequences that translate to the same CDR3. The chain has TRBV12-3 or TRBV12-4 and TRBJ2-2, with 7 nucleotides matching TRBD1. The CDR3 has 13 amino acids. V trimming: 6 bases; J trimming: 4 bases; junction bases outside the gene matches: 2. CDR3 sequence reads: CASRYRGTGELFF. CDR3 DNA: TGTGCCAGCAGGTACAGGGGCACCGGGGAGCTGTTTTTT.

The chain uses TRBV19 and TRBJ2-7; 7 bases align to TRBD1. The CDR3 spans 18 residues. Germline-derived CDR1 and CDR2 are LNHDA and SQIVND (reference sequence). Losses at the gene ends were 7 bases for V and 4 bases for J; bases not matched to a gene: 22. The CDR3 protein is CASTSGGPREGRGYEQYF. CDR3 nucleotide sequence: TGTGCCAGTACCTCAGGGGGACCCCGGGAAGGAAGGGGTTACGAGCAGTACTTC.

The chain joins TRBV5-4 to TRBJ2-5, with 11 positions matching TRBD2. Germline lookup yields CDR1 SGHNT and CDR2 YYREEE (reference sequence). The CDR3 spans 16 residues. Trimming at V came to 1 base and at J to 1 base, leaving 3 bases not matched to a gene. The CDR3 protein is CASSLLAGGRQETQYF. In nucleotides, the CDR3 is TGTGCCAGCAGCTTGTTAGCGGGGGGGCGCCAAGAGACCCAGTACTTC. The full variable domain, completed using reference TRBV5-4 and TRBJ2-5, is ETGVTQSPTHLIKTRGQQVTLRCSSQSGHNTVSWYQQALGQGPQFIFQYYREEENGRGNFPPRFSGLQFPNYSSELNVNALELDDSALYLCASSLLAGGRQETQYFGPGTRLLVL.

The V gene is TRBV4-1, the J gene TRBJ2-3; 14 bases fit TRBD2. This CDR3 is 17 amino acids long. J was trimmed by 4 bases and V by 1 base; bases with no gene match: 4. Per germline, CDR1 MGHRA and CDR2 YSYEKL. CDR3 residues: CASSQARLAGGSDTQYF. The CDR3 nucleotides read TGCGCCAGCAGCCAAGCTAGACTAGCGGGGGGGTCAGATACGCAGTATTTT.

The V call is TRBV2, the J call TRBJ2-5; D is unresolved. Germline V CDR1 and CDR2: SNHLY, FYNNEI. V was cut by 8 bases and J by 0 bases, with 7 bases left in between. The CDR3 is 12 amino acids. The DNA for the CDR3 is TGTGCCAGCGGAGAGTACCAAGAGACCCAGTACTTC. Its translation: CASGEYQETQYF.

V gene TRBV2 combines with J gene TRBJ2-3; D gene ambiguous. The V gene's germline CDR1 is SNHLY and CDR2 FYNNEI. The V gene lost 5 bases and the J gene lost 2 bases, with 5 bases spanning the gap. This CDR3 contains 12 residues. CDR3 nucleotides: TGTGCCAGCAGTCAGGACACAGATACGCAGTATTTT. It encodes CASSQDTDTQYF.

The rearrangement joins TRBV5-1 to TRBJ2-3; 7 bases map to TRBD2. The CDR3 runs to 17 residues. Per germline, CDR1 SGHRS and CDR2 YFSETQ. The V gene end was trimmed by 5 bases and the J gene end by 1 base; junction bases not matched to a gene: 13. CDR3 residues: CASSPGLIARGTDTQYF. The CDR3 nucleotides are TGCGCCAGCAGTCCGGGACTAATAGCCCGTGGCACAGATACGCAGTATTTT.

This sequence joins TRBV19 and TRBJ1-4, with a tentative D call TRBD1 (5 bases). The CDR3 has 13 amino acids. The ends were cut back, 3 bases at V and 10 bases at J, with 12 bases in the middle. Germline CDR1 reads LNHDA; CDR2 reads SQIVND (reference sequence). The CDR3 loop reads CASSISDTSKLFF. The CDR3 DNA reads TGTGCCAGTAGTATCTCGGACACTTCAAAACTGTTTTTT.

The rearrangement links TRBV24-1 to TRBJ2-2, with no clear D. The CDR3 length is 14 residues. The germline V gene has CDR1 KGHDR and CDR2 SFDVKD. V was shortened by 3 bases and J by 2 bases, with 6 bases between the two germline ends. CDR3 DNA sequence: TGTGCCACCAGTGATAACATAAACACCGGGGAGCTGTTTTTT. This translates into CATSDNINTGELFF.

The chain joins TRBV7-9 to TRBJ2-3, with D perhaps matching TRBD1 (5 bases). This CDR3 has 15 amino acids. CDR1 and CDR2 (germline): SEHNR, FQNEAQ (reference sequence). Trimming took off 1 base at V and 6 bases at J, with 14 bases between the two ends. DNA of the CDR3: TGTGCCAGCAGCTTAGGTGGGGCCAGGCCGGATACGCAGTATTTT. It encodes CASSLGGARPDTQYF.